Each of the 10 T cell receptor beta chains below was sequenced from the same sample in a study of blood T cell repertoires in COVID-19. Libraries were prepared by immunoSEQ multiplex PCR; TCRdb keeps only in-frame clonotypes and omits some of them. The sample lists nearly 55,000 clones, 85% to 90% occurring once. The sample taken for sequencing was peripheral blood. The receptors were sampled from a man between 65 and 80 years old with active COVID-19.

The V and J genes are TRBV4-3 and TRBJ2-7; a possible D gene is TRBD1 (5 bases). The CDR3 spans 14 residues. The germline V gene has CDR1 LGHNA and CDR2 YSLEER. V was shortened by 4 bases and J by 3 bases, with 13 bases between the two germline ends. DNA of the CDR3: TGCGCCAGCAGCCCGGCCGAAGGGGACTACGAGCAGTACTTC. It codes for CASSPAEGDYEQYF.

This clone was seen more than once but under ten times. This chain joins TRBV7-2 and TRBJ1-5; D perhaps matches TRBD1 (5 bases). The CDR3 spans 14 residues. V lost 3 bases and J 6 bases, leaving 12 bases between the germline ends. Looked up from germline, CDR1 is SGHTA and CDR2 is FQGNSA. The CDR3 spells CASSFGNGGQPQHF. CDR3 in DNA: TGTGCCAGCAGCTTCGGGAACGGGGGTCAGCCCCAGCATTTT.

The chain has TRBV30 and TRBJ1-2; D not resolved. Germline V gene data show CDR1 as GTSNPN and CDR2 as SVGIG (reference sequence). This CDR3 has 13 amino acids. The CDR3 region has the DNA TGTGCAAGGAGGAGCCTCGGAGGCTATGGCTACACCTTC. It codes for CARRSLGGYGYTF.

The chain has TRBV6-5 and TRBJ2-5, with D possibly TRBD1 on 6 matching bases. The CDR3 is made up of 16 amino acids. V dropped 3 bases and J dropped 5 bases, with 19 bases sitting between them. The germline gives CDR1 MNHEY, CDR2 SVGAGI. CDR3 sequence: CASSYWETGMEETQYF. The CDR3 DNA reads as TGTGCCAGCAGTTATTGGGAAACAGGGATGGAGGAGACCCAGTACTTC.

The chain recombines TRBV6-5 with TRBJ2-7; D is perhaps TRBD2 (5 bases). The germline V gene has CDR1 MNHEY and CDR2 SVGAGI. This CDR3 has 16 residues. The ends were cut back, 2 bases at V and 3 bases at J, with 17 bases in the middle. This CDR3 is CASSYQLGGLDYEQYF. The CDR3, as DNA: TGTGCCAGCAGTTACCAACTCGGAGGACTCGACTACGAGCAGTACTTC.

The chain couples TRBV5-1 to TRBJ1-4; 7 bases align to TRBD1. The length of the CDR3 is 14 residues. After removal of 8 bases from V and 8 bases from J, the junction contained 12 bases not matched to a gene. The germline V gene encodes CDR1 SGHRS and CDR2 YFSETQ. The CDR3 spells CARIRQGFLEKLFF. The CDR3 DNA is TGCGCCAGGATTCGACAGGGTTTTTTGGAAAAACTGTTTTTT.

The rearrangement uses TRBV24-1 and TRBJ2-2; D remains unclear. CDR1 and CDR2 from the germline V gene are KGHDR and SFDVKD. CDR3 length: 12 residues. The V end was cut by 5 bases, the J end by 5 bases, with 5 bases between. In DNA, the CDR3 is TGTGCCACCAGTGGTCTGACCGGGGAGCTGTTTTTT. This codes for CATSGLTGELFF.

V gene TRBV2 combines with J gene TRBJ2-4; D may be TRBD1 (5 bases). The germline CDR1 and CDR2 sequences are SNHLY and FYNNEI. The CDR3 consists of 14 residues. Trimming cost V 7 bases and J 0 bases, with 10 bases left between them. The CDR3 DNA follows: TGTGCCAGCACCCAGGGTTTAGCCAAAAACATTCAGTACTTC. Protein sequence: CASTQGLAKNIQYF.

The CDR3, as DNA: TGTGCCACCAGCTCGGCTTTAGGCAGGGTGTCTTACGAGCAGTACTTC. Protein product: CATSSALGRVSYEQYF. This chain links TRBV15 with TRBJ2-7, with a possible D match to TRBD1 (5 bases). Per germline, CDR1 LNHNV and CDR2 YYDKDF (reference sequence). The CDR3 runs 16 residues. Trimming cost V 5 bases and J 4 bases, with 21 bases left between them.

V usage is TRBV3-1 (or the pseudogene TRBV3-2) and J usage is TRBJ1-3; 10 bases fit TRBD1. The CDR3 has 15 amino acids. Germline CDR1 and CDR2: LGHDT and YNNKEL (reference sequence). The trim removed 4 bases at V and 7 bases at J, leaving 7 bases unmatched. The CDR3 bases are TGTGCCAGCAGCCCACCGGGACAGGGGTGGAACACCATATATTTT. Encoded protein: CASSPPGQGWNTIYF.